This T cell receptor delta chain is drawn from a study of delta chains in infants with herpesvirus infections (dated 2023 in TCRdb). For the study in its entirety: The study prospectively followed a Ugandan infant birth cohort from birth to characterize gammadelta T cell responses to primary cytomegalovirus (CMV) infection. The study looked for a public fetal Vdelta1/Vgamma8 gammadelta TCR clonotype in infants infected with CMV after birth. gammadelta TCRs were sequenced from PBMC obtained from some 20 CMV-infected infants (one congenitally infected) and under 10 CMV-uninfected infants for whom sufficient sample was available. By approximate age, the infant blood samples fell into groups of 1.5, 4, 8 and 12 months. Belgian fetal and cord blood gammadelta TCR data that had been published previously were included solely for comparison and were not produced in this cohort. Here is what the overall study found, with its caveats: In CMV-uninfected infants, the public clonotype might still be present but below the detection limit. The authors acknowledged a small sample size and a lack of race- or environment-matched controls, because almost all Ugandans acquire CMV before adulthood. Public-clonotype frequency among Vdelta1 cells appeared to be inversely correlated with age at infection and was observed to decay rapidly, seemingly without persisting beyond 2 to 3 months. The public clonotype was found only at the first time point after infection and was absent in uninfected infants and in those infected after 120 days. The public Vdelta1 clonotype appeared in 4 of 18 CMV-infected infants: three infected postnatally before 120 days of age, plus the congenitally infected infant.

Preparation of the library involved RT-PCR. TCR cDNA was generated by reverse transcription of PBMC RNA with SuperScript II and gamma-chain- and delta-chain-specific primers. After purification with AMPure XP beads, the cDNA was amplified and indexed with Illumina adapters using the Nextera XT Index Kit. Sequencing of the gammadelta TCR libraries was done on an Illumina MiSeq using a V2 300-cycle kit. The authors processed their data as follows. Using MiXCR v2.1.12, CDR3 sequences were assembled, and reads were mapped onto D, J and V genes obtained from GenBank. VDJtools v1.2.1 was used to perform repertoire analyses of the CDR3 clonotypes. Identical DNA sequences were merged into single rows after TCRdb reprocessed the public reads with CATT. It is TCRdb's table, rather than the study itself, that gives the V and J calls and clone size. In all, the sample holds over a thousand delta-chain clones, and 8% to 10% of those were seen once. Roughly 7.7% of the sample belongs to the ten largest clones.

This clone has a handful of counts. Its antigen remains unidentified. Base qualities are missing; no much larger clone stands one base away. In the same sample, other DNA sequences code for this CDR3. The CDR3 runs 20 amino acids, cysteine and phenylalanine included. Only the CDR3 part of the read is kept: 60 bases, read in frame from the first base. Via the germline V gene, CDR1 is TSWWSYY and CDR2 QGS. Trimming at the junction amounts to 0 bases on V and 1 base on J, and the germline ends lie 24 bases apart. In Kampala, Uganda, pregnant women receiving prenatal care were recruited and their infants were enrolled, and documentation of maternal HIV status was required. Home visits to families took place weekly, and collection of infant clinical information, oral swabs and peripheral blood began at 6 weeks of age and was repeated every 4 months after that. After blood was collected in heparin tubes, PBMC were isolated using Ficoll-Paque density gradient centrifugation and then cryopreserved.

The receptor was derived from a human donor who was a Ugandan infant, either HIV-exposed or HIV-unexposed (not recorded which). Recombination joined TRDV1 with TRDJ1; the D gene could be TRDD2 or TRDD3, each one agreeing over 5 bases. Here the sequenced sample was peripheral blood, taken at time point 2 of longitudinal follow-up. The DNA sequence is given as TGTGCTCTTGGGGAACTCCTCCTAATCCCACGTGGGATGCTCACCGATAAACTCATCTTT. It specifies CALGELLLIPRGMLTDKLIF.